One and the same sample provided the 5 T cell receptor beta chains below, sequenced in a study of fetal regulatory T cell absence and autoimmunity. The repertoire was sequenced with immunoSEQ multiplex PCR; TCRdb's copy has only in-frame clones and lacks some. Of some 87,000 clones in the sample, about two thirds were seen once. Sample: pancreas tissue. The origin of the receptors is a male donor with IPEX syndrome.

V gene TRBV7-6 combines with J gene TRBJ2-7; unclear D gene. Germline assignment: CDR1 SGHVS and CDR2 FNYEAQ. CDR3 size: 15 residues. Trimming removed 1 base at V and 6 bases at J, with 16 bases between. CDR3 coding DNA: TGTGCCAGCAGCTTAGGGCCTGGGAAAGCCCCCGAGCAGTACTTC. This sequence encodes CASSLGPGKAPEQYF.

V is TRBV11-3 and J is TRBJ1-1; D unclear. Germline CDR1 reads SGHNT; CDR2 reads YENEEA. Trimming pared 2 bases from V and 4 bases from J, leaving 17 bases between. The CDR3 spans 16 residues. This CDR3 is CASSLRGSPLGTEAFF. CDR3 DNA: TGTGCCAGCAGCTTACGAGGGAGTCCCTTGGGCACTGAAGCTTTCTTT.

This chain uses TRBV5-4 with TRBJ2-1; 8 bases agree with TRBD2. The J segment lost 3 bases and the V segment lost 4 bases, leaving 15 bases of the junction unmatched. This CDR3 comprises 18 residues. Germline loops: CDR1 SGHNT, CDR2 YYREEE (reference sequence). CDR3 region: CASSPGGAGRVVYNEQFF. CDR3 bases: TGTGCCAGCAGCCCGGGAGGGGCCGGGAGAGTGGTCTACAATGAGCAGTTCTTC.

The chain combines TRBV27 with TRBJ2-1; weak D call: TRBD2 (5 bases). The length of the CDR3 is 17 residues. The V end was cut by 0 bases, the J end by 2 bases, with 14 bases between. Germline values: CDR1 MNHEY, CDR2 SMNVEV (reference sequence). CDR3 in DNA: TGTGCCAGCAGTTTATCGGGTATACTAGGCGCCTACAATGAGCAGTTCTTC. It is translated as CASSLSGILGAYNEQFF.

The rearrangement links TRBV7-9 to TRBJ2-3; D may be TRBD2 (6 bases). Looked up from germline, CDR1 is SEHNR and CDR2 is FQNEAQ (reference sequence). With 0 bases removed from V and 1 base from J, the gap between germline ends came to 14 bases. The CDR3 contains 17 residues. The CDR3 nucleotides read TGTGCCAGCAGCTTAGCGCCATACTGGGGGGGCACAGATACGCAGTATTTT. It encodes CASSLAPYWGGTDTQYF.